The 12 T cell receptor beta chains in this list originate from one sample, sequenced in a study of blood T cell repertoires in COVID-19. The method was immunoSEQ multiplex PCR; TCRdb's version includes in-frame clones alone and lacks a portion of them. The sample consists of a few hundred thousand clones, roughly 86% of them appearing once. Sequencing was done on a sample of PBMCs or T cells enriched from blood (not recorded which). These receptors were taken from a woman younger than 45 who had recovered from COVID-19.

The chain joins TRBV10-2 to TRBJ2-7; TRBD2 is a possible D gene (6 bases). The CDR3 has 14 residues. Trimming took off 6 bases at V and 0 bases at J, with 12 bases between the two ends. Germline V lookup: CDR1 WSHSY, CDR2 SAAADI. This chain's CDR3 is CASRIDGSSYEQYF. DNA of the CDR3: TGCGCCAGCAGAATAGACGGGAGCTCCTACGAGCAGTACTTC.

The chain combines TRBV27 with TRBJ1-2; 7 positions agree with TRBD1. Germline CDR1 and CDR2: MNHEY and SMNVEV (reference sequence). With V trimmed by 8 bases and J by 4 bases, 10 bases remained unmatched. The CDR3 totals 14 residues. The CDR3 loop is CASSSRGEVYGYTF. The CDR3 nucleotides read TGTGCCAGCTCGAGCAGGGGGGAAGTCTATGGCTACACCTTC.

This clone turned up a few times. The rearrangement uses TRBV19 and TRBJ1-5, with TRBD1 as a possible D gene (5 bases). The V gene's germline CDR1 is LNHDA and CDR2 SQIVND (reference sequence). V lost 7 bases and J lost 7, with 14 bases in between. This CDR3 contains 13 residues. The CDR3 bases are TGTGCCAGTATTGGAGGGGTTTGGCAGCCCCAGCATTTT. It specifies CASIGGVWQPQHF. Supplemented by reference TRBV19 and TRBJ1-5, the full variable domain reads DGGITQSPKYLFRKEGQNVTLSCEQNLNHDAMYWYRQDPGQGLRLIYYSQIVNDFQKGDIAEGYSVSREKKESFPLTVTSAQKNPTAFYLCASIGGVWQPQHFGDGTRLSIL.

The rearrangement links TRBV19 to TRBJ2-3; TRBD2 matches at 10 bases. The trim removed 4 bases at V and 10 bases at J, leaving 14 bases unmatched. The CDR3 is 16 amino acids. The germline CDR1 and CDR2 sequences are LNHDA and SQIVND (reference sequence). The CDR3 nucleotides read TGTGCCAGTAGTACCTGGACTAGCGGTGCAAGAAAGGCGCAGTATTTT. Its translation is CASSTWTSGARKAQYF.

The chain joins TRBV15 to TRBJ1-3; D possibly corresponds to TRBD1 (5 bases). V was pared by 0 bases and J by 0 bases, with 9 bases between. Germline V gene lookup returns CDR1 LNHNV and CDR2 YYDKDF (reference sequence). The CDR3 sequence is 16 residues long. CDR3 sequence: CATSRDGRVSGNTIYF. CDR3 bases: TGTGCCACCAGCAGAGACGGCAGGGTCTCTGGAAACACCATATATTTT. Together with reference TRBV15 and TRBJ1-3, the CDR3 gives the full variable domain: DAMVIQNPRYQVTQFGKPVTLSCSQTLNHNVMYWYQQKSSQAPKLLFHYYDKDFNNEADTPDNFQSRRPNTSFCFLDIRSPGLGDTAMYLCATSRDGRVSGNTIYFGEGSWLTVV.

The CDR3 DNA is TGTGCCAGCAGTCGACCGGACAGGGACAATCAGCCCCAGCATTTT. Translating gives CASSRPDRDNQPQHF. The chain uses TRBV28 and TRBJ1-5, with 8 bases fitting TRBD1. This CDR3 is 15 amino acids long. The J segment lost 3 bases and the V segment lost 5 bases, leaving 6 bases of the junction unmatched. CDR1 and CDR2 from the germline V gene are MDHEN and SYDVKM.

The genes are TRBV29-1 and TRBJ2-2, with 11 bases identical to TRBD2. The CDR3 has 17 amino acids. Germline V gives CDR1 SQVTM, CDR2 ANQGSEA. With 0 bases clipped from V and 4 bases from J, the junction kept 7 bases outside the gene matches. CDR3 in amino acids: CSVEEGPGTSGTGELFF. DNA of the CDR3: TGCAGCGTTGAAGAGGGCCCTGGGACTAGCGGCACCGGGGAGCTGTTTTTT.

The chain uses TRBV3-1 (or the pseudogene TRBV3-2) and TRBJ2-1; a possible D gene is TRBD2 (5 bases). Germline assignment: CDR1 LGHDT and CDR2 YNNKEL (reference sequence). V gave up 5 bases and J gave up 5 bases, with 22 bases separating them. This CDR3 comprises 17 residues. Here the CDR3 reads CASSCEGPFHSDNEQFF. CDR3 coding DNA: TGTGCCAGCAGCTGTGAGGGTCCCTTCCATTCCGACAATGAGCAGTTCTTC.

This clone has only one observation. This chain links TRBV27 with TRBJ2-1, with 12 bases that match TRBD2. This CDR3 region has 15 residues. V shed 6 bases and J 4 bases; nucleotides not matched to a gene: 4. The germline CDR1 and CDR2 sequences are MNHEY and SMNVEV (reference sequence). The CDR3 is CASRIGTSGYNEQFF. The CDR3 bases are TGTGCCAGCAGAATCGGGACTAGCGGGTACAATGAGCAGTTCTTC.

The chain joins TRBV5-1 to TRBJ2-5, with 7 bases aligning to TRBD1. After removal of 4 bases from V and 1 base from J, the junction contained 4 bases not matched to a gene. CDR1 and CDR2 (germline): SGHRS, YFSETQ. The CDR3 loop spans 14 amino acids. The CDR3 nucleotides read TGCGCCAGCAGCGCGCGGACAGGCCAAGAGACCCAGTACTTC. Residues: CASSARTGQETQYF.

This clone was seen once. This chain joins TRBV7-2 and TRBJ2-7, with 12 bases fitting TRBD2. This CDR3 region has 17 residues. V shed 5 bases, J shed 0 bases, and the junction held 8 bases outside the gene matches. CDR1 is SGHTA, CDR2 FQGNSA, per germline. CDR3 sequence reads: CASSKDSTSGSSYEQYF. The CDR3 DNA is TGTGCCAGCAGCAAAGATTCGACTAGCGGGAGCTCCTACGAGCAGTACTTC. Full variable domain (missing parts from reference TRBV7-2 and TRBJ2-7): GAGVSQSPSNKVTEKGKDVELRCDPISGHTALYWYRQSLGQGLEFLIYFQGNSAPDKSGLPSDRFSAERTGGSVSTLTIQRTQQEDSAVYLCASSKDSTSGSSYEQYFGPGTRLTVT.

CDR3 in DNA: TGTGCCTGGAGCGGGAGCGGGACTAGCGATAACGAGCAGTACTTC. Protein product: CAWSGSGTSDNEQYF. V usage is TRBV30 and J usage is TRBJ2-7; 10 bases fit TRBD2. The germline CDR1 and CDR2 sequences are GTSNPN and SVGIG (reference sequence). CDR3 size: 15 residues. The V and J ends lost 3 bases and 5 bases, in that order; junction bases with no gene match: 10. The full variable domain, rest sourced from reference TRBV30 and TRBJ2-7, is SQTIHQWPATLVQPVGSPLSLECTVEGTSNPNLYWYRQAAGRGLQLLFYSVGIGQISSEVPQNLSASRPQDRQFILSSKKLLLSDSGFYLCAWSGSGTSDNEQYFGPGTRLTVT.